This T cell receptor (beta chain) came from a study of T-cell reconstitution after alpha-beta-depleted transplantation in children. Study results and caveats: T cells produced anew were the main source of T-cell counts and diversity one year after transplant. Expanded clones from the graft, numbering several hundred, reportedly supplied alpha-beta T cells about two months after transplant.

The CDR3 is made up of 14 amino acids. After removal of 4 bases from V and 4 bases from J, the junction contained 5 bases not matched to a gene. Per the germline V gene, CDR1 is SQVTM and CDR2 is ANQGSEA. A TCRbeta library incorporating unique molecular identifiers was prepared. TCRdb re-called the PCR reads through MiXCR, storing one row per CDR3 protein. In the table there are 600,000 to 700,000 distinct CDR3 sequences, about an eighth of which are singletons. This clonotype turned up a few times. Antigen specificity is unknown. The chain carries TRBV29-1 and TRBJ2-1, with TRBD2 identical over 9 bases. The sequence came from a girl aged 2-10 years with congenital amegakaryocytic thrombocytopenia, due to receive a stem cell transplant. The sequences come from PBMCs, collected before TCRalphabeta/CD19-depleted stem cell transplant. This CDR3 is CSVGSTSGYNEQFF. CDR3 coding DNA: TGCAGCGTTGGCTCGACTAGCGGTTACAATGAGCAGTTCTTC.